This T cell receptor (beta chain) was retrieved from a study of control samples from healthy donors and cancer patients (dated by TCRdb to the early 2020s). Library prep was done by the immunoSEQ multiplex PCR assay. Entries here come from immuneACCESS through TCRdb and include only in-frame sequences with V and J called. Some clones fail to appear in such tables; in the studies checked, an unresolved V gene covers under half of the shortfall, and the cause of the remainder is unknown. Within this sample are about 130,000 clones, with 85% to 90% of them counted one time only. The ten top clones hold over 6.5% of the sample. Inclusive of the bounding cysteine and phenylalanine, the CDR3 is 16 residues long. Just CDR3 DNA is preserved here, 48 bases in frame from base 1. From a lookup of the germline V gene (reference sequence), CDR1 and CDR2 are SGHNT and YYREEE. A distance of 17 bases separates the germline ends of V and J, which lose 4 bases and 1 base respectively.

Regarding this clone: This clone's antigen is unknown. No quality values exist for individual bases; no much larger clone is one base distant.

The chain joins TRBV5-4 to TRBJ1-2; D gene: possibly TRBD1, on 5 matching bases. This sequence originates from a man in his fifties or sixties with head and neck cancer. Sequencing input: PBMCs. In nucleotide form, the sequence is TGTGCCAGCAGCCCTGCAGGAGGGACGGTTAACTATGGCTACACCTTC. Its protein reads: CASSPAGGTVNYGYTF.